The clone carrying this T cell receptor (beta chain) was detected only once. This CDR3 comprises 13 residues. V lost 1 base, J lost 7 bases, and 7 bases lay in between. Per germline, CDR1 SGHTA and CDR2 FQGNSA. Amplification of TCR beta CDR3 regions used RNA as the template. HTBI primers drove first-round RT-PCR of the TCR CDR3. TCRdb fed the multiplex PCR reads into MiXCR, producing one record per CDR3 protein. The data contain about 740,000 distinct CDR3 sequences, around 15% of them singletons. This entry comes from a study of T cells in Graves' hyperthyroidism and ophthalmopathy. V and J are TRBV7-2 and TRBJ2-2; D ambiguous. The sequence derives from a woman younger than 30 with Graves' hyperthyroidism. Specimen: blood. CDR3 protein: CASSLGKGGELFF. The CDR3 nucleotides are TGTGCCAGCAGCTTAGGCAAAGGCGGGGAGCTGTTTTTT.